A single sample gave rise to the 18 T cell receptor beta chains below, sequenced in a study of T cell responses to AZD1222 COVID-19 vaccine. Sequencing was performed with immunoSEQ multiplex PCR; in TCRdb, only in-frame clones are kept and a portion is missing. The sample has fewer than 140,000 clones, about nine tenths seen once. Sequenced material: peripheral blood, taken on day 0 of AZD1222 vaccination. The receptors derive from an adult in good health.

The rearrangement uses TRBV27 and TRBJ2-1, with 11 positions matching TRBD2. CDR3 length: 15 amino acids. The V segment lost 4 bases and the J segment 5 bases; nucleotides outside the gene matches: 4. Looked up from germline, CDR1 is MNHEY and CDR2 is SMNVEV (reference sequence). For the CDR3, the DNA is TGTGCCAGCAGTTGGGAACTAGCGGGAGACAATGAGCAGTTCTTC. Its protein product is CASSWELAGDNEQFF.

The CDR3 DNA reads as TGTGCCAGTAGTATCTTCGAAGGGAAGAACACTGAAGCTTTCTTT. This gives the protein CASSIFEGKNTEAFF. The chain has TRBV19 and TRBJ1-1; D not certain. V was pared by 3 bases and J by 1 base, with 12 bases between. The CDR3 totals 15 residues. Per germline, CDR1 LNHDA and CDR2 SQIVND (reference sequence).

This chain joins TRBV5-4 and TRBJ1-1; TRBD1 aligns across 8 bases. The CDR3 totals 14 residues. The V segment lost 4 bases and the J segment 5 bases; nucleotides outside the gene matches: 7. Per the germline V gene, CDR1 is SGHNT and CDR2 is YYREEE (reference sequence). The CDR3 here is CASSRGQGETEAFF. In DNA, the CDR3 is TGTGCCAGCAGCCGCGGACAGGGAGAAACTGAAGCTTTCTTT.

The V call is TRBV15, the J call TRBJ1-2, with TRBD1 matching over 10 bases. The germline V gene encodes CDR1 LNHNV and CDR2 YYDKDF (reference sequence). V was pared by 1 base and J by 1 base, with 3 bases of the junction left unmatched. The CDR3 extends over 16 amino acids. The CDR3 sequence is CATSRGQGANNYGYTF. CDR3 DNA: TGTGCCACCAGCAGAGGACAGGGGGCTAATAACTATGGCTACACCTTC.

V and J are TRBV11-3 and TRBJ2-7; D unresolved. This CDR3 is built from 14 residues. Trimming took 5 bases from V and 2 from J, leaving 13 bases between them. The germline V gene encodes CDR1 SGHNT and CDR2 YENEEA. The CDR3 DNA is TGTGCCAGCAGCCCCATAGGACGTCCCTACGAGCAGTACTTC. It codes for CASSPIGRPYEQYF. The full variable domain, in which reference TRBV11-3 and TRBJ2-7 provide the parts outside the CDR3, is EAGVVQSPRYKIIEKKQPVAFWCNPISGHNTLYWYLQNLGQGPELLIRYENEEAVDDSQLPKDRFSAERLKGVDSTLKIQPAELGDSAVYLCASSPIGRPYEQYFGPGTRLTVT.

This clone was picked up one time. The rearrangement links TRBV5-1 to TRBJ2-7; TRBD2 agrees at 8 bases. Unmatched junction bases numbered 11, after V lost 7 bases and J lost 5 bases. Germline V CDR1 and CDR2: SGHRS, YFSETQ. The CDR3 totals 14 residues. The CDR3 sequence is CASGPGGGRNEQYF. DNA for the CDR3: TGCGCCAGCGGCCCGGGAGGGGGGAGGAACGAGCAGTACTTC.

The rearrangement uses TRBV6-2 or TRBV6-3 and TRBJ1-5; D gene unclear. The V end was cut by 5 bases, the J end by 5 bases, with 13 bases between. The CDR3 is 14 amino acids. Germline CDR1 reads MNHEY; CDR2 reads SVGEGT. CDR3 in amino acids: CASSNSLPYQPQHF. Written as DNA, the CDR3 is TGTGCCAGCAGTAACAGCCTGCCGTATCAGCCCCAGCATTTT.

The chain employs TRBV28 and TRBJ2-3; 8 positions agree with TRBD2. This CDR3 is 16 amino acids long. V was clipped by 5 bases and J by 7 bases; unmatched bases: 14. Germline V gives CDR1 MDHEN, CDR2 SYDVKM. Here the CDR3 DNA reads TGTGCCAGCAGTCCGGTCGGAGCGGGAGCTATGAATACGCAGTATTTT. The encoded protein is CASSPVGAGAMNTQYF.

The chain carries TRBV9 and TRBJ1-3; no reliable D call. There are 16 residues in the CDR3. Germline lookup yields CDR1 SGDLS and CDR2 YYNGEE. Trimming took 0 bases from V and 0 from J, leaving 10 bases between them. The CDR3 nucleotides read TGTGCCAGCAGCGTAGAAACATCCAACTCTGGAAACACCATATATTTT. Residues: CASSVETSNSGNTIYF.

CDR3 in DNA: TGCGCCAGCAGCTTGGGAACATTTACAGGGGGCACAGATACGCAGTATTTT. As protein: CASSLGTFTGGTDTQYF. The chain couples TRBV5-1 to TRBJ2-3, with 7 bases identical to TRBD1. From germline, CDR1 is SGHRS and CDR2 YFSETQ. J lost 1 base, V lost 0 bases, and 8 bases had no gene match. This CDR3 has 17 amino acids.

This chain links TRBV19 with TRBJ2-3; TRBD1 or TRBD2 may be the D gene (7 bases each). The CDR3 length is 15 residues. Deletions cut 4 bases from V and 5 bases from J, with 16 bases between. The germline gives CDR1 LNHDA, CDR2 SQIVND (reference sequence). CDR3 DNA sequence: TGTGCCAGTAGTACCAACAGGGGAGGGAGAGATACGCAGTATTTT. Amino acids: CASSTNRGGRDTQYF.

The chain uses TRBV30 and TRBJ2-5, with TRBD2 matching 7 bases. V dropped 2 bases and J dropped 2; count of bases not matched to a gene: 5. The V gene's germline CDR1 is GTSNPN and CDR2 SVGIG (reference sequence). This CDR3 is built from 14 residues. CDR3 DNA: TGTGCCTGGAGTCGGGCGGGACTACAAGAGACCCAGTACTTC. Translated: CAWSRAGLQETQYF.

CDR3 region: CASSYGGANGYGYTF. The CDR3, as DNA: TGTGCCAGCAGTTACGGGGGGGCAAACGGGTATGGCTACACCTTC. This chain links TRBV6-5 with TRBJ1-2; TRBD1 is a possible D gene (6 bases). The CDR3 runs 15 residues. The V gene's germline CDR1 is MNHEY and CDR2 SVGAGI. Trimming removed 2 bases at V and 5 bases at J, with 15 bases between.

The CDR3 DNA reads TGTGCCAGCAGCCGTGGACAGGGACGGGGCACTGAAGCTTTCTTT. It translates to CASSRGQGRGTEAFF. The V gene is TRBV14, the J gene TRBJ1-1; 8 bases map to TRBD1. J lost 4 bases, V lost 4 bases, and 8 bases had no gene match. This CDR3 has 15 residues. Germline values: CDR1 SGHDN, CDR2 FVKESK. Using reference TRBV14 and TRBJ1-1 for the parts outside the CDR3, the full variable domain is EAGVTQFPSHSVIEKGQTVTLRCDPISGHDNLYWYRRVMGKEIKFLLHFVKESKQDESGMPNNRFLAERTGGTYSTLKVQPAELEDSGVYFCASSRGQGRGTEAFFGQGTRLTVV.

The chain combines TRBV10-1 with TRBJ2-3; tentatively, D is TRBD2 (5 bases). The CDR3 covers 14 residues. The V gene lost 0 bases and the J gene lost 6 bases, with 10 bases spanning the gap. Looked up from germline, CDR1 is WNHNN and CDR2 is SYGVQD (reference sequence). CDR3 loop: CASSESNGVDTQYF. CDR3 nucleotide sequence: TGCGCCAGCAGTGAGTCGAACGGGGTGGATACGCAGTATTTT.

The V gene is TRBV29-1, the J gene TRBJ2-5; D not certain. Germline V lookup: CDR1 SQVTM, CDR2 ANQGSEA. This CDR3 comprises 12 residues. V was cut by 7 bases and J by 5 bases, with 14 bases left in between. CDR3 DNA: TGCAGCGCAGTCCGGAATTTTGAGACCCAGTACTTC. Translated, it gives CSAVRNFETQYF.

This sequence joins TRBV18 and TRBJ1-5, with unresolved D. The CDR3 length is 15 residues. From germline, CDR1 is KGHSH and CDR2 LQKENI. Trimming took 4 bases from V and 0 from J, leaving 10 bases between them. The CDR3: CASSLSHYSNQPQHF. The CDR3 nucleotides read TGTGCCAGCTCACTGTCACATTATAGCAATCAGCCCCAGCATTTT.

J is TRBJ2-7 and V is TRBV27; D unclear. With 5 bases removed from V and 0 bases from J, the gap between germline ends came to 23 bases. Per the germline V gene, CDR1 is MNHEY and CDR2 is SMNVEV (reference sequence). CDR3 length equals 18 residues. CDR3 residues: CASSRLIRDFAASYEQYF. Written as DNA, the CDR3 is TGTGCCAGCAGTCGTCTTATTAGGGATTTTGCTGCCTCCTACGAGCAGTACTTC.